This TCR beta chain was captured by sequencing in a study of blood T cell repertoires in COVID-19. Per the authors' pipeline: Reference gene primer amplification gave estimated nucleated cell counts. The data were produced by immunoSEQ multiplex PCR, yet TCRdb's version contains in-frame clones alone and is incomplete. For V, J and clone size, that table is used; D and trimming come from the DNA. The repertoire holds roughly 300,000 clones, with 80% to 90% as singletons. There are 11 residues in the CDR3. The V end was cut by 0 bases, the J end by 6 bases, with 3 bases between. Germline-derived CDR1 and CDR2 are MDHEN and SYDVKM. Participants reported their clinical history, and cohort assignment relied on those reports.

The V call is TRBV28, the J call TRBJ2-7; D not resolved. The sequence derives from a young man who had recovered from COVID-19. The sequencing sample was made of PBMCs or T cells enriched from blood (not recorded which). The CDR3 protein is CASSLWSEQYF. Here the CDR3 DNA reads TGTGCCAGCAGTTTATGGAGCGAGCAGTACTTC.